This T cell receptor (beta chain) derives from a study of T cell changes during pregnancy in multiple sclerosis (dated by TCRdb to between 2018 and 2021). Context from the whole study: In women with multiple sclerosis, the researchers looked at how the T cell repertoire shifted as pregnancy progressed.

As for this clone: Its specific antigen is unknown. No clone much larger than this one lies a single base away; base qualities are absent.

The library came from the immunoSEQ multiplex PCR assay. Imported from immuneACCESS, the table was reduced by TCRdb to in-frame sequences with V and J called. These copies leave out some clones; in studies compared against another copy, an unresolved V gene accounts for under half, and the cause of the remainder is not known. Within this sample are about 30,000 clones, with 80% to 90% of them counted one time only. The top ten clonotypes cover approximately 6.9% of the sample. The TCR was taken from a female donor with multiple sclerosis, enrolled in a pregnancy study. This material consisted of CD8+ T cells from peripheral blood mononuclear cells, taken in the second trimester of pregnancy.

In nucleotides, the sequence is TGTGCCAGCAGCTTGGGAGGGGGCTACAATCAGCCCCAGCATTTT. It is translated as CASSLGGGYNQPQHF. The rearranged chain carries TRBV5-6 and TRBJ1-5, with 7 junctional bases fitting TRBD1. The CDR3, cysteine through phenylalanine, is 15 amino acids long. The read is trimmed to its CDR3 DNA, 45 bases read in frame from base 1. The V end gives up 0 bases and the J end 3 bases, leaving 3 bases in the junction not matched to a gene. CDR1 and CDR2 were assigned from the germline V gene as SGHDT and YYEEEE.